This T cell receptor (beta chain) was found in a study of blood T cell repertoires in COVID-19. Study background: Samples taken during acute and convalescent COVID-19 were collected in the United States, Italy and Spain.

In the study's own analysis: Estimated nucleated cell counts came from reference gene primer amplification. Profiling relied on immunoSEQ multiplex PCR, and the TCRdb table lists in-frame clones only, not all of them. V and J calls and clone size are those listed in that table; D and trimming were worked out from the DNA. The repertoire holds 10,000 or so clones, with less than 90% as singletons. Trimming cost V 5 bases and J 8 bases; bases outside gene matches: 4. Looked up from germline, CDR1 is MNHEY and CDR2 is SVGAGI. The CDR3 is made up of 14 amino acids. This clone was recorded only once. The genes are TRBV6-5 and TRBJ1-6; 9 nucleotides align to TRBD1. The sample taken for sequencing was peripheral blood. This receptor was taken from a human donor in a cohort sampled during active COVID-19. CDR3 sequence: CASSTGQGYSPLHF. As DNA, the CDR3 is TGTGCCAGCAGTACCGGACAGGGGTATTCACCCCTCCACTTT.